Below are 6 T cell receptor beta chains sequenced from a single sample in a study of blood T cell repertoires in COVID-19. Data came from immunoSEQ multiplex PCR; TCRdb stores just in-frame clones and leaves some out. Of roughly 170,000 clones in the sample, about 79% were seen once. The sample taken for sequencing was peripheral blood. The origin of the receptors is a woman in her 70s with acute or convalescent COVID-19.

The chain combines TRBV3-1 (or the pseudogene TRBV3-2) with TRBJ1-4; unclear D gene. Germline V CDR1 and CDR2: LGHDT, YNNKEL (reference sequence). This CDR3 is 13 amino acids long. V was clipped by 6 bases and J by 4 bases, with 9 bases between them. The CDR3 DNA is TGTGCCAGCAGTCGGACTTATAATGAAAAACTGTTTTTT. Translating it yields CASSRTYNEKLFF.

The rearrangement links TRBV2 to TRBJ1-1, with D possibly being TRBD1 (5 bases). V gave up 3 bases and J gave up 0 bases, with 11 bases separating them. Germline loops: CDR1 SNHLY, CDR2 FYNNEI. This CDR3 region has 15 residues. In nucleotides, the CDR3 is TGTGCCAGCAGTGATCTTGGACATATGAACACTGAAGCTTTCTTT. Amino acids: CASSDLGHMNTEAFF. The full variable domain, in which reference TRBV2 and TRBJ1-1 provide the parts outside the CDR3, is EPEVTQTPSHQVTQMGQEVILRCVPISNHLYFYWYRQILGQKVEFLVSFYNNEISEKSEIFDDQFSVERPDGSNFTLKIRSTKLEDSAMYFCASSDLGHMNTEAFFGQGTRLTVV.

This rearrangement joins TRBV30 to TRBJ1-2, with TRBD1 as a possible D gene (6 bases). Trimming took off 3 bases at V and 3 bases at J, with 11 bases between the two ends. CDR3 length: 13 residues. Germline loops: CDR1 GTSNPN, CDR2 SVGIG (reference sequence). The CDR3 loop is CAWSFTGYYGYTF. The CDR3 nucleotides are TGTGCCTGGAGCTTCACAGGGTACTATGGCTACACCTTC.

This chain links TRBV6-5 with TRBJ2-7; 11 bases are shared with TRBD1. Trimming removed 2 bases from V and 4 bases from J; junction bases left unmatched: 7. CDR3 length: 16 amino acids. Germline lookup yields CDR1 MNHEY and CDR2 SVGAGI. The chain's CDR3 is CASSYPWDRGNYEQYF. CDR3 sequence (DNA): TGTGCCAGCAGTTACCCTTGGGACAGGGGGAATTACGAGCAGTACTTC.

This clone was observed a few times. The CDR3, as DNA: TGTGCCAGCACCCCCGGGACTCGAGCCTACGAGCAGTACTTC. Translated: CASTPGTRAYEQYF. The chain uses TRBV2 and TRBJ2-7, with D possibly being TRBD2 (6 bases). The CDR3 length is 14 residues. The V and J ends lost 7 bases and 2 bases respectively, with 15 bases between them. The germline CDR1 and CDR2 sequences are SNHLY and FYNNEI.

The rearrangement joins TRBV5-6 to TRBJ2-5; tentative D call: TRBD1 (6 bases). The CDR3 runs 13 residues. Trimming took off 3 bases at V and 0 bases at J, with 6 bases between the two ends. Germline CDR1 reads SGHDT; CDR2 reads YYEEEE. Here the CDR3 DNA reads TGTGCCAGCAGCTGGGACAACCAAGAGACCCAGTACTTC. It specifies CASSWDNQETQYF. The full variable domain, rest sourced from reference TRBV5-6 and TRBJ2-5, is DAGVTQSPTHLIKTRGQQVTLRCSPKSGHDTVSWYQQALGQGPQFIFQYYEEEERQRGNFPDRFSGHQFPNYSSELNVNALLLGDSALYLCASSWDNQETQYFGPGTRLLVL.